The 7 T cell receptor beta chains presented below share a single source sample, sequenced in a study of Ad26.COV2.S vaccination and SARS-CoV-2 variants. The data were produced by immunoSEQ multiplex PCR, yet TCRdb's version contains in-frame clones alone and is incomplete. The sample yields roughly 300,000 clones, about 88% seen once. Treatment denoted: about 20 received Ad26.COV2.S at low or high dose, single or two shots; roughly 5 received placebo; per-sample allocation not given. Day 63 after the first vaccine or placebo injection was the time point for sampling. Sequences were derived from peripheral blood, sampled in a trial of Ad26.COV2.S vaccine versus placebo. These receptors came from a person between 18 and 60 years old who received the Ad26.COV2.S COVID-19 vaccine or a placebo.

The V and J genes are TRBV28 and TRBJ1-1, with D tentatively TRBD1 (5 bases). The CDR3 spans 16 residues. V was clipped by 1 base and J by 0 bases, with 12 bases between them. Germline V gene data show CDR1 as MDHEN and CDR2 as SYDVKM. The CDR3 DNA reads as TGTGCCAGCAGTTTATACCGGGGCTCGGTGAACACTGAAGCTTTCTTT. The encoded protein is CASSLYRGSVNTEAFF.

In this sample, this clone turned up a few times. The chain is built from TRBV5-6 and TRBJ2-1; D perhaps matches TRBD1 (5 bases). Trimming took off 4 bases at V and 2 bases at J, with 19 bases between the two ends. Germline loops: CDR1 SGHDT, CDR2 YYEEEE. The CDR3 extends over 17 amino acids. The CDR3 coding sequence is TGTGCCAGCAGCCTTGGGTTTAGGCAGGGCACCTACAATGAGCAGTTCTTC. Translation: CASSLGFRQGTYNEQFF.

With respect to this clone: Additional DNA sequences in this sample encode the identical CDR3. In nucleotides, the CDR3 is TGTGCCAGCAGCGTAGGTAGCAATCAGCCCCAGCATTTT. It is translated as CASSVGSNQPQHF. The chain recombines TRBV9 with TRBJ1-5, with D uncertain. Trimming left V 0 bases short and J 0 bases short, with 1 base between. The CDR3 has 13 amino acids. Germline assignment: CDR1 SGDLS and CDR2 YYNGEE. The full variable domain, in which reference TRBV9 and TRBJ1-5 provide the parts outside the CDR3, is DSGVTQTPKHLITATGQRVTLRCSPRSGDLSVYWYQQSLDQGLQFLIQYYNGEERAKGNILERFSAQQFPDLHSELNLSSLELGDSALYFCASSVGSNQPQHFGDGTRLSIL.

This chain links TRBV4-3 with TRBJ1-1; no clear D. V was pared by 0 bases and J by 2 bases, with 7 bases between. This CDR3 spans 14 amino acids. Germline loops: CDR1 LGHNA, CDR2 YSLEER. CDR3 nucleotides: TGCGCCAGCAGCCAAGATCAAGTTAACACTGAAGCTTTCTTT. It specifies CASSQDQVNTEAFF.

The rearrangement joins TRBV4-1 to TRBJ1-5, with a tentative D call TRBD1 (5 bases). The CDR3 totals 13 residues. Germline assignment: CDR1 MGHRA and CDR2 YSYEKL. V lost 10 bases to trimming and J lost 4 bases, with 14 bases between them. The CDR3 bases are TGCGCCACCTCGACAGAGATAAATCAGCCCCAGCATTTT. Its translation is CATSTEINQPQHF.

This chain joins TRBV5-8 and TRBJ2-7; maybe TRBD1 (6 bases). The CDR3 sequence is 15 residues long. Germline loops: CDR1 SGHTS, CDR2 YDEGEE. V dropped 3 bases and J dropped 2 bases, with 15 bases sitting between them. For the CDR3, the DNA is TGTGCCAGCAGCTCTCGGGACAACCCAACCTACGAGCAGTACTTC. Its translation: CASSSRDNPTYEQYF.

The chain links TRBV19 to TRBJ1-4; D may be TRBD1 (6 bases). Trimming removed 10 bases at V and 7 bases at J, with 19 bases between. Germline lookup yields CDR1 LNHDA and CDR2 SQIVND (reference sequence). CDR3 length equals 14 residues. CDR3 nucleotides: TGTGCCACTTCCCGACAGGCCGAGGGTGAAAAACTGTTTTTT. Translating it yields CATSRQAEGEKLFF.